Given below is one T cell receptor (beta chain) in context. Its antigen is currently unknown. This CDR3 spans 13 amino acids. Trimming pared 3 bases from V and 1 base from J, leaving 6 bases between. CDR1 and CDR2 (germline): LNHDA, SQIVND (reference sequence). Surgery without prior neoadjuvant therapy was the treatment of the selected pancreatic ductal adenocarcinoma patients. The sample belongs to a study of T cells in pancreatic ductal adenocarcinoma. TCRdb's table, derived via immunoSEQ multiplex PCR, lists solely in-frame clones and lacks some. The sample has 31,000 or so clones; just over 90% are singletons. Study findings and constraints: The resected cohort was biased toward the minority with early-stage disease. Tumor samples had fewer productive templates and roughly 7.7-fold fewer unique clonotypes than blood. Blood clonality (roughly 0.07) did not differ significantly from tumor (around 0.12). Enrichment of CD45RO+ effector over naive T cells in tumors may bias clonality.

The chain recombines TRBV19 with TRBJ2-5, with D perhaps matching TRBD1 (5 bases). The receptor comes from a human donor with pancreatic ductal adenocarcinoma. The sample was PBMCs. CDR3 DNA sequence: TGTGCCAGTAGTATTAGGGGCCAAGAGACCCAGTACTTC. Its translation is CASSIRGQETQYF.